This is a list of T cell receptor beta chains from one sample in a study of blood T cell repertoires in COVID-19. Sequencing was performed with immunoSEQ multiplex PCR; in TCRdb, only in-frame clones are kept and a portion is missing. The table has more than 70,000 clones, around 89% seen once; the top ten hold 9.1%. Sample: peripheral blood. These receptors all stem from a human donor in a cohort sampled during active COVID-19. CDR3s include the opening cysteine and the closing phenylalanine or tryptophan. D genes are given only for firm matches. Expanded clones get a size class; other rows say once, few or many, or leave the size out.

J: TRBJ2-1
size: .
V: TRBV7-9
D: .
CDR3: CASLSEAYYNEQFF
DNA: TGTGCCAGTTTATCGGAGGCTTACTACAATGAGCAGTTCTTC

J: TRBJ2-1
size: .
V: TRBV7-2
D: TRBD1
CDR3: CASSLDFLRTGTNEQFF
DNA: TGTGCCAGCAGCTTAGACTTCTTGCGGACAGGGACGAATGAGCAGTTCTTC

J: TRBJ2-7
size: once
V: TRBV5-4
D: .
CDR3: CASRYSGNLNLEQYF
DNA: TGTGCCAGCAGATACTCCGGGAATCTAAATTTGGAGCAGTACTTC

J: TRBJ1-2
size: .
V: TRBV10-3
D: .
CDR3: CAISESNSKRTEYYGYTF
DNA: TGTGCCATCAGTGAGTCGAACTCTAAACGGACAGAGTACTATGGCTACACCTTC

J: TRBJ2-3
size: .
V: TRBV5-1
D: TRBD1
CDR3: CASSLDGQGVADTQYF
DNA: TGCGCCAGCAGCTTGGATGGACAGGGGGTGGCAGATACGCAGTATTTT

J: TRBJ1-3
size: .
V: TRBV11-2
D: .
CDR3: CASSLSLGGGIGNTIYF
DNA: TGTGCCAGCAGCTTATCCTTGGGGGGGGGTATCGGAAACACCATATATTTT

J: TRBJ1-5
size: .
V: TRBV4-1
D: .
CDR3: CASSQDLWGDQPQHF
DNA: TGCGCCAGCAGCCAAGATCTATGGGGAGATCAGCCCCAGCATTTT

J: TRBJ1-6
size: .
V: TRBV9
D: .
CDR3: CASSRTDSPLHF
DNA: TGTGCCAGCAGCCGGACAGATTCACCCCTCCACTTT

J: TRBJ2-3
size: .
V: TRBV18
D: TRBD2
CDR3: CASSPKSGGAFDTQYF
DNA: TGTGCCAGCTCACCTAAAAGCGGGGGGGCCTTTGATACGCAGTATTTT

J: TRBJ1-2
size: .
V: TRBV5-6
D: .
CDR3: CASSLDPRNYGYTF
DNA: TGTGCCAGCAGCTTGGATCCGCGAAACTATGGCTACACCTTC

J: TRBJ2-5
size: .
V: TRBV4-2
D: .
CDR3: CASSQDRVDQETQYF
DNA: TGTGCCAGCAGCCAAGATCGGGTGGACCAAGAGACCCAGTACTTC

J: TRBJ1-4
size: .
V: TRBV29-1
D: TRBD1
CDR3: CSVGGQSLEKLFF
DNA: TGCAGCGTGGGGGGACAGTCTCTCGAAAAACTGTTTTTT

J: TRBJ2-3
size: once
V: TRBV6-1
D: TRBD2
CDR3: CASSGSGAGVADTQYF
DNA: TGTGCCAGCAGTGGCTCAGGAGCGGGGGTGGCAGATACGCAGTATTTT

J: TRBJ1-1
size: .
V: TRBV19
D: .
CDR3: CASSIERERTEAFF
DNA: TGTGCCAGTAGTATAGAGAGGGAACGGACTGAAGCTTTCTTT

J: TRBJ1-4
size: few
V: TRBV5-1
D: .
CDR3: CASSFGTTNEKLFF
DNA: TGCGCCAGCAGCTTCGGGACAACTAATGAAAAACTGTTTTTT

J: TRBJ2-7
size: .
V: TRBV6-5
D: TRBD2
CDR3: CASRPSGGPTYEQYF
DNA: TGTGCCAGCAGACCCAGCGGGGGGCCAACCTACGAGCAGTACTTC

J: TRBJ1-1
size: .
V: TRBV14
D: .
CDR3: CASSQDWSGGHKNTEAFF
DNA: TGTGCCAGCAGCCAAGATTGGTCGGGTGGACACAAGAACACTGAAGCTTTCTTT

J: TRBJ1-1
size: .
V: TRBV5-1
D: .
CDR3: CASSLGQGMDTEAFF
DNA: TGCGCCAGCAGCTTGGGCCAGGGCATGGACACTGAAGCTTTCTTT

J: TRBJ1-2
size: .
V: TRBV4-2
D: TRBD1
CDR3: CASSQPTRDSYGYTF
DNA: TGTGCCAGCAGCCAACCCACCCGGGACAGCTATGGCTACACCTTC

J: TRBJ2-2
size: .
V: TRBV5-1
D: TRBD2
CDR3: CASSLVPSGTNTGELFF
DNA: TGCGCCAGCAGCTTGGTGCCTAGCGGGACGAACACCGGGGAGCTGTTTTTT

J: TRBJ2-7
size: .
V: TRBV19
D: .
CDR3: CASSILRGTKGEQYF
DNA: TGTGCCAGTAGTATCCTGCGGGGCACTAAGGGCGAGCAGTACTTC

J: TRBJ1-2
size: once
V: TRBV25-1
D: TRBD1
CDR3: CASSPRTGVEGYGYTF
DNA: TGTGCCAGCAGCCCCAGGACAGGGGTTGAAGGCTATGGCTACACCTTC

J: TRBJ2-3
size: .
V: TRBV4-2
D: .
CDR3: CASSQDLTDTQYF
DNA: TGTGCCAGCAGCCAAGATTTAACAGATACGCAGTATTTT

J: TRBJ1-5
size: .
V: TRBV19
D: .
CDR3: CASSIGDYSNQPQHF
DNA: TGTGCCAGTAGTATAGGAGACTATAGCAATCAGCCCCAGCATTTT

J: TRBJ2-5
size: .
V: TRBV27
D: .
CDR3: CASSLGQPAVQYF
DNA: TGTGCCAGCAGTTTAGGTCAACCAGCGGTCCAGTACTTC

J: TRBJ2-3
size: .
V: TRBV19
D: TRBD1
CDR3: CASSLQGALGTDTQYF
DNA: TGTGCCAGTAGTCTACAGGGGGCATTGGGCACAGATACGCAGTATTTT

J: TRBJ1-2
size: .
V: TRBV12-3/TRBV12-4
D: .
CDR3: CASSLASQYGYTF
DNA: TGTGCCAGCAGTTTAGCGTCTCAGTACGGCTACACCTTC

J: TRBJ2-3
size: .
V: TRBV19
D: TRBD2
CDR3: CASTKRRLAGGAASTDTQYF
DNA: TGTGCCAGTACCAAGAGGAGGCTAGCGGGAGGCGCGGCTAGCACAGATACGCAGTATTTT

J: TRBJ2-5
size: .
V: TRBV21-1
D: .
CDR3: CASSKGEETQYF
DNA: TGTGCCAGCAGCAAAGGAGAGGAGACCCAGTACTTC

J: TRBJ1-2
size: .
V: TRBV5-1
D: .
CDR3: CASSLAPAGNPNYGYTF
DNA: TGCGCCAGCAGCTTGGCCCCGGCAGGGAACCCTAACTATGGCTACACCTTC

J: TRBJ1-1
size: few
V: TRBV6-5
D: .
CDR3: CASSYLADTEAFF
DNA: TGTGCCAGCAGTTACTTGGCGGACACTGAAGCTTTCTTT

J: TRBJ2-3
size: .
V: TRBV4-1
D: .
CDR3: CASQPRTGGGPDTQYF
DNA: TGCGCCAGCCAACCGAGAACCGGAGGCGGTCCAGATACGCAGTATTTT

J: TRBJ2-1
size: .
V: TRBV30
D: .
CDR3: CAWSALLSSYNEQFF
DNA: TGTGCCTGGAGTGCTCTCCTGAGCTCCTACAATGAGCAGTTCTTC

J: TRBJ2-5
size: .
V: TRBV10-3
D: .
CDR3: CAISEDSPNQETQYF
DNA: TGTGCCATCAGTGAGGATAGCCCAAACCAAGAGACCCAGTACTTC

J: TRBJ1-3
size: once
V: TRBV6-5
D: .
CDR3: CASRVDRSSGNTIYF
DNA: TGTGCCAGCAGGGTAGACAGGAGCTCTGGAAACACCATATATTTT

J: TRBJ1-4
size: .
V: TRBV5-1
D: .
CDR3: CASSLGGRLTNEKLFF
DNA: TGCGCCAGCAGCTTGGGAGGCAGACTAACTAATGAAAAACTGTTTTTT

J: TRBJ1-3
size: .
V: TRBV5-1
D: .
CDR3: CASSLASGPGNTIYF
DNA: TGCGCCAGCAGCTTGGCCAGTGGCCCTGGAAACACCATATATTTT

J: TRBJ2-1
size: .
V: TRBV6-6
D: TRBD2
CDR3: CATRTSGNYNEQFF
DNA: TGTGCCACGCGGACTAGCGGCAACTACAATGAGCAGTTCTTC

J: TRBJ2-3
size: .
V: TRBV6-5
D: TRBD2
CDR3: CASRRGGTPDTQYF
DNA: TGTGCCAGCCGGCGCGGGGGGACACCAGATACGCAGTATTTT

J: TRBJ2-7
size: .
V: TRBV7-6
D: .
CDR3: CASSPRAGSGSYEQYF
DNA: TGTGCCAGCAGCCCCCGGGCGGGTTCTGGGTCCTACGAGCAGTACTTC

J: TRBJ2-7
size: .
V: TRBV21-1
D: .
CDR3: CASSKGQGASYEQYF
DNA: TGTGCCAGCAGCAAAGGACAGGGGGCCTCCTACGAGCAGTACTTC

J: TRBJ2-5
size: .
V: TRBV2
D: .
CDR3: CASSWTAQETQYF
DNA: TGTGCCAGCAGTTGGACAGCGCAAGAGACCCAGTACTTC

J: TRBJ2-7
size: once
V: TRBV5-1
D: TRBD2
CDR3: CASSLSLAGVDEQYF
DNA: TGCGCCAGCAGCTTGTCGCTAGCGGGAGTCGACGAGCAGTACTTC

J: TRBJ1-6
size: .
V: TRBV5-1
D: .
CDR3: CASSPPRGSPLHF
DNA: TGCGCCAGCAGCCCCCCTAGGGGCTCACCCCTCCACTTT

J: TRBJ2-5
size: .
V: TRBV3-1/TRBV3-2
D: TRBD2
CDR3: CASSQATSGGPGETQYF
DNA: TGTGCCAGCAGCCAAGCGACTAGCGGGGGGCCAGGGGAGACCCAGTACTTC

J: TRBJ2-1
size: .
V: TRBV28
D: .
CDR3: CASSRPQGSLYNEQFF
DNA: TGTGCCAGCAGCAGACCACAGGGCAGTTTGTACAATGAGCAGTTCTTC

J: TRBJ2-7
size: .
V: TRBV7-9
D: TRBD1
CDR3: CASSRQGQGGFYEQYF
DNA: TGTGCCAGCAGCAGACAGGGACAGGGAGGGTTCTACGAGCAGTACTTC

J: TRBJ2-1
size: once
V: TRBV5-4
D: .
CDR3: CASSLYGGYNEQFF
DNA: TGTGCCAGCAGCTTGTACGGAGGGTACAATGAGCAGTTCTTC

J: TRBJ1-2
size: .
V: TRBV28
D: TRBD1
CDR3: CASSLLGTGLIYGYTF
DNA: TGTGCCAGCAGTTTATTGGGGACAGGGCTTATTTATGGCTACACCTTC

J: TRBJ2-1
size: .
V: TRBV4-1
D: .
CDR3: CASSPTDQSSYNEQFF
DNA: TGCGCCAGCAGCCCGACAGACCAGAGCTCCTACAATGAGCAGTTCTTC

J: TRBJ2-3
size: .
V: TRBV19
D: TRBD2
CDR3: CATSGLAGTDTQYF
DNA: TGTGCCACTTCGGGACTAGCGGGAACAGATACGCAGTATTTT

J: TRBJ2-1
size: .
V: TRBV9
D: .
CDR3: CASSVTFGDILRFF
DNA: TGTGCCAGCAGCGTAACGTTCGGTGACATCCTAAGGTTCTTC